This passage covers 30 T cell receptor beta chains from one sample sequenced in a study of T cells after posttransplantation cyclophosphamide. The repertoire was sequenced with immunoSEQ multiplex PCR; TCRdb's copy has only in-frame clones and lacks some. The sample is made up of some 37,000 clones, none counted only once. Sequences were obtained from PBMCs. These TCRs come from a girl aged 5-17 years in good health, CMV-negative, and a related stem cell transplant donor.

This clone was seen a handful of times. V usage is TRBV28 and J usage is TRBJ2-7; D might be TRBD1 (6 bases). This CDR3 spans 15 amino acids. Trimming cost V 6 bases and J 4 bases, with 19 bases left between them. From germline, CDR1 is MDHEN and CDR2 SYDVKM. The CDR3 region is CASRQTGTPGYEQYF. The CDR3 nucleotides read TGTGCCAGCAGACAGACAGGTACCCCGGGTTACGAGCAGTACTTC.

This clone was observed many times. This chain links TRBV4-2 with TRBJ2-7; D is undetermined. V was clipped by 0 bases and J by 6 bases, with 6 bases between them. Germline values: CDR1 LGHNA, CDR2 YNFKEQ. This CDR3 comprises 12 residues. CDR3 DNA sequence: TGTGCCAGCAGCCAAGATCGGGTCGAGCAGTACTTC. This sequence encodes CASSQDRVEQYF.

The sample holds a few counts of this clone. The chain links TRBV7-9 to TRBJ2-3, with D perhaps matching TRBD2 (6 bases). The V gene lost 8 bases and the J gene lost 2 bases, with 17 bases spanning the gap. In germline, CDR1 is SEHNR, CDR2 FQNEAQ (reference sequence). The CDR3 spans 15 residues. This CDR3 reads CASPSGSGPTDTQYF. DNA of the CDR3: TGTGCCAGCCCGTCTGGTAGCGGTCCCACAGATACGCAGTATTTT. Full variable domain (missing parts from reference TRBV7-9 and TRBJ2-3): DTGVSQNPRHKITKRGQNVTFRCDPISEHNRLYWYRQTLGQGPEFLTYFQNEAQLEKSRLLSDRFSAERPKGSFSTLEIQRTEQGDSAMYLCASPSGSGPTDTQYFGPGTRLTVL.

This clone was seen at least ten times. The chain recombines TRBV28 with TRBJ2-2, with D possibly matching TRBD2 (5 bases). Germline CDR1 reads MDHEN; CDR2 reads SYDVKM. CDR3 length: 16 amino acids. Trimming shortened V by 3 bases and J by 4 bases, and 15 bases separated the two germline ends. CDR3 nucleotides: TGTGCCAGCAGTTTTCGGCTAGCTAGGAGCACCGGGGAGCTGTTTTTT. Amino acids: CASSFRLARSTGELFF.

The CDR3 spells CAWRDNRGFLGYTF. The CDR3 DNA reads as TGTGCCTGGAGAGACAACAGAGGGTTCTTGGGCTACACCTTC. The chain combines TRBV30 with TRBJ1-2; D unresolved. Germline CDR1 reads GTSNPN; CDR2 reads SVGIG (reference sequence). The CDR3 loop spans 14 amino acids. The V and J ends lost 3 bases and 8 bases respectively, with 19 bases between them. Together with reference TRBV30 and TRBJ1-2, the CDR3 gives the full variable domain: SQTIHQWPATLVQPVGSPLSLECTVEGTSNPNLYWYRQAAGRGLQLLFYSVGIGQISSEVPQNLSASRPQDRQFILSSKKLLLSDSGFYLCAWRDNRGFLGYTFGSGTRLTVV.

Ten or more counts support this clone. The rearrangement uses TRBV10-3 and TRBJ1-3; 7 nucleotides match TRBD1. J gave up 4 bases and V 9 bases, and 3 bases lay outside the gene matches. The CDR3 covers 12 residues. Germline V lookup: CDR1 ENHRY, CDR2 SYGVKD. CDR3 in DNA: TGTGCCATACGGGGACAGGGAAACACCATATATTTT. It yields the protein CAIRGQGNTIYF.

This clone appeared many times. The chain recombines TRBV7-2 with TRBJ1-4, with a tentative D call TRBD1 (5 bases). V was shortened by 2 bases and J by 7 bases, with 14 bases between the two germline ends. Germline CDR1 is SGHTA and CDR2 is FQGNSA. The CDR3 spans 15 residues. CDR3 in amino acids: CASSLFGGDSEKLFF. The CDR3, as DNA: TGTGCCAGCAGCTTATTCGGGGGAGATTCTGAAAAACTGTTTTTT. Filled out from reference TRBV7-2 and TRBJ1-4, the complete variable domain reads GAGVSQSPSNKVTEKGKDVELRCDPISGHTALYWYRQSLGQGLEFLIYFQGNSAPDKSGLPSDRFSAERTGGSVSTLTIQRTQQEDSAVYLCASSLFGGDSEKLFFGSGTQLSVL.

This clone was detected ten times or more. The genes are TRBV29-1 and TRBJ2-3, with 7 nucleotides matching TRBD1. V lost 3 bases and J lost 4; bases outside the gene matches: 10. This CDR3 comprises 15 residues. Germline CDR1 reads SQVTM; CDR2 reads ANQGSEA. CDR3 sequence (DNA): TGCAGCGTTGACCTCGGGGCAGGGGGAGCAGATACGCAGTATTTT. Amino acid sequence: CSVDLGAGGADTQYF.

This clone was seen a few times. The V and J genes are TRBV27 and TRBJ1-2; D unclear. Germline values: CDR1 MNHEY, CDR2 SMNVEV (reference sequence). The CDR3 has 15 amino acids. Deletions cut 0 bases from V and 3 bases from J, with 11 bases between. The CDR3: CASSLSYDTDYGYTF. The CDR3 bases are TGTGCCAGCAGTTTATCTTATGACACAGACTATGGCTACACCTTC.

This clone was recorded many times. The V call is TRBV6-5, the J call TRBJ2-7, with a tentative D call TRBD1 (6 bases). The CDR3 runs 12 residues. CDR1 and CDR2 (germline): MNHEY, SVGAGI. The V end lost 6 bases, the J end lost 3 bases, and 9 bases lay between the germline ends. CDR3 in DNA: TGTGCCAGCAGAGGACAGAGCTACGAGCAGTACTTC. Translated: CASRGQSYEQYF.

This clone was seen ten or more times. This chain joins TRBV5-6 and TRBJ2-7; no reliable D call. This CDR3 contains 12 residues. With 0 bases removed from V and 4 bases from J, the gap between germline ends came to 5 bases. In germline, CDR1 is SGHDT, CDR2 YYEEEE. CDR3 DNA sequence: TGTGCCAGCAGCTTGGACATTTACGAGCAGTACTTC. Its translation: CASSLDIYEQYF.

This clone was counted at least ten times. The rearrangement uses TRBV19 and TRBJ1-2, with D maybe TRBD1 (5 bases). Germline V gives CDR1 LNHDA, CDR2 SQIVND (reference sequence). This CDR3 has 13 amino acids. The V gene lost 5 bases and the J gene lost 3 bases, with 10 bases spanning the gap. The CDR3 DNA reads as TGTGCCAGTAGTGCGACAGCCGACTATGGCTACACCTTC. It translates to CASSATADYGYTF.

This clone was detected many times. The chain has TRBV5-5 and TRBJ1-1; possible D gene TRBD1, 6 bases. V dropped 1 base and J dropped 5 bases, with 12 bases sitting between them. This CDR3 region has 14 residues. Germline CDR1 and CDR2: SGHKS and YYEKEE (reference sequence). CDR3 sequence (DNA): TGTGCCAGCAGCTTGTCTTACAGGGAAACTGAAGCTTTCTTT. It is translated as CASSLSYRETEAFF.

V and J are TRBV7-2 and TRBJ2-7; a weak D match, TRBD2 (5 bases). The CDR3 extends over 15 amino acids. Germline loops: CDR1 SGHTA, CDR2 FQGNSA. V was shortened by 1 base and J by 0 bases, with 10 bases between the two germline ends. The CDR3: CASSLGWRNSYEQYF. The CDR3 bases are TGTGCCAGCAGCTTAGGATGGAGGAACTCCTACGAGCAGTACTTC.

This clone was detected only a few times. The chain links TRBV7-6 to TRBJ2-5; possibly TRBD1 for D (8 bases). CDR3 length equals 16 residues. The V gene lost 5 bases and the J gene lost 6 bases, with 22 bases spanning the gap. The germline gives CDR1 SGHVS, CDR2 FNYEAQ. Here the CDR3 reads CASSPLRGRGSQTQYF. The CDR3 DNA follows: TGTGCCAGCAGCCCCCTCAGGGGGCGCGGGAGTCAGACCCAGTACTTC.

This clone was seen more than once but under ten times. V is TRBV27 and J is TRBJ2-7; 9 nucleotides align to TRBD2. The germline gives CDR1 MNHEY, CDR2 SMNVEV (reference sequence). The CDR3 covers 15 residues. With V trimmed by 11 bases and J by 3 bases, 14 bases remained unmatched. The CDR3 sequence is CAAQPAGGAYYEQYF. The CDR3, as DNA: TGTGCCGCCCAACCCGCGGGGGGGGCCTACTACGAGCAGTACTTC.

This clone was recorded at least ten times. This chain uses TRBV6-5 with TRBJ2-2; the match to TRBD2 covers 8 bases. After removal of 6 bases from V and 6 bases from J, the junction contained 9 bases not matched to a gene. CDR1 is MNHEY and CDR2 is SVGAGI in the germline V gene. This CDR3 is 15 amino acids long. CDR3 residues: CASRFREGESGELFF. In DNA form, the CDR3 reads TGTGCCAGCAGGTTCCGGGAGGGGGAGTCCGGGGAGCTGTTTTTT.

V and J are TRBV29-1 and TRBJ2-4; 9 nucleotides agree with TRBD1. The CDR3 consists of 15 residues. The V gene's germline CDR1 is SQVTM and CDR2 ANQGSEA. J was trimmed by 2 bases and V by 0 bases; bases with no gene match: 2. CDR3 protein: CSVEETGGPKNIQYF. The DNA of the CDR3 is TGCAGCGTTGAAGAGACAGGGGGGCCCAAAAACATTCAGTACTTC.

Ten or more counts support this clone. The chain recombines TRBV6-6 with TRBJ2-7, with a weak D call TRBD2 (5 bases). V dropped 4 bases and J dropped 11 bases, with 12 bases sitting between them. The CDR3 runs 11 residues. In germline, CDR1 is MNHNY, CDR2 SVGAGI (reference sequence). This chain's CDR3 is CASSSGYLKYF. In nucleotides, the CDR3 is TGTGCCAGCAGTTCGGGGTACCTAAAGTACTTC.

In this sample, this clone turned up a few times. This chain connects TRBV7-8 to TRBJ2-1, with D tentatively TRBD2 (6 bases). The germline V gene has CDR1 SGHVS and CDR2 FQNEAQ. Trimming cost V 0 bases and J 3 bases, with 12 bases left between them. This CDR3 region has 16 residues. The CDR3 DNA sequence: TGTGCCAGCAGCTTAGCCAGACTAGTCAACTACAATGAGCAGTTCTTC. The encoded protein is CASSLARLVNYNEQFF.

This clone was seen at least ten times. The chain has TRBV19 and TRBJ2-7, with D hard to call. The CDR3 runs to 13 residues. The germline V gene encodes CDR1 LNHDA and CDR2 SQIVND (reference sequence). The V gene lost 1 base and the J gene lost 5 bases, with 9 bases spanning the gap. As DNA, the CDR3 is TGTGCCAGTAGTATAGGCGGAGCAAACGAGCAGTACTTC. It codes for CASSIGGANEQYF.

This CDR3 is CASRKQGVQETQYF. For the CDR3, the DNA is TGTGCCAGCAGGAAACAGGGGGTCCAAGAGACCCAGTACTTC. The rearrangement links TRBV6-6 to TRBJ2-5; 8 positions agree with TRBD1. Germline CDR1 reads MNHNY; CDR2 reads SVGAGI (reference sequence). The V segment lost 6 bases and the J segment 1 base; nucleotides outside the gene matches: 4. The CDR3 consists of 14 residues.

This clone was detected only a few times. The chain couples TRBV7-2 to TRBJ2-7; D call uncertain. V was clipped by 2 bases and J by 4 bases, with 21 bases between them. Germline lookup yields CDR1 SGHTA and CDR2 FQGNSA. The CDR3 extends over 17 amino acids. The CDR3 region is CASSLSGTVSGGYEQYF. The DNA for the CDR3 is TGTGCCAGCAGCTTATCCGGCACGGTTTCGGGTGGGTACGAGCAGTACTTC.

This clone was detected many times. The J gene is TRBJ2-7, the V gene TRBV19; possible D gene TRBD2, 6 bases. The CDR3 consists of 16 residues. Germline V lookup: CDR1 LNHDA, CDR2 SQIVND (reference sequence). Trimming shortened V by 5 bases and J by 5 bases, and 22 bases separated the two germline ends. CDR3 coding DNA: TGTGCCAGTAGTGTCCGGGACTTTAACACTATCGACGAGCAGTACTTC. It translates to CASSVRDFNTIDEQYF.

The chain links TRBV9 to TRBJ1-6; 9 bases agree with TRBD1. This CDR3 is built from 15 residues. Germline CDR1 is SGDLS and CDR2 is YYNGEE. Trimming at V came to 1 base and at J to 10 bases, leaving 6 bases not matched to a gene. The CDR3, as DNA: TGTGCCAGCAGCGTACGGGGACAGGGTGGCTCACCCCTCCACTTT. Translated, it gives CASSVRGQGGSPLHF.

This clone was counted at least ten times. The chain couples TRBV4-3 to TRBJ2-7, with D possibly being TRBD2 (6 bases). V shed 6 bases and J shed 3 bases, with 15 bases lying between them. CDR3 length: 14 residues. Germline CDR1 reads LGHNA; CDR2 reads YSLEER. CDR3 coding DNA: TGCGCCAGCAGTCTCCGGGACGGGGGCTACGAGCAGTACTTC. Protein product: CASSLRDGGYEQYF.

This clone was counted ten times or more. The CDR3 sequence is CASRPGQGILNTEAFF. As DNA, the CDR3 is TGTGCCAGCAGGCCGGGACAGGGGATATTGAACACTGAAGCTTTCTTT. The V gene is TRBV28, the J gene TRBJ1-1, with 10 bases that match TRBD1. Germline V lookup: CDR1 MDHEN, CDR2 SYDVKM. The CDR3 contains 16 residues. V was clipped by 6 bases and J by 0 bases; unmatched bases: 7. The full variable domain, in which reference TRBV28 and TRBJ1-1 provide the parts outside the CDR3, is DVKVTQSSRYLVKRTGEKVFLECVQDMDHENMFWYRQDPGLGLRLIYFSYDVKMKEKGDIPEGYSVSREKKERFSLILESASTNQTSMYLCASRPGQGILNTEAFFGQGTRLTVV.

In its sample, this clone was seen many times. The genes are TRBV4-1 and TRBJ1-3; unclear D gene. Germline V gene sequence: CDR1 MGHRA, CDR2 YSYEKL. The CDR3 length is 13 residues. V was clipped by 6 bases and J by 0 bases, with 6 bases between them. The CDR3: CASSAPSGNTIYF. The CDR3 DNA reads TGCGCCAGCAGTGCGCCCTCTGGAAACACCATATATTTT.

This clone was observed many times. J is TRBJ2-5 and V is TRBV5-6; TRBD1 matches 8 bases. Losses at the gene ends were 0 bases for V and 4 bases for J; bases not matched to a gene: 5. There are 15 residues in the CDR3. Looked up from germline, CDR1 is SGHDT and CDR2 is YYEEEE. CDR3 bases: TGTGCCAGCAGCTTGGGGCAGGGGGCGGGAGAGACCCAGTACTTC. Protein: CASSLGQGAGETQYF.

Many counts were recorded for this clone. The rearrangement uses TRBV4-3 and TRBJ2-1; D is possibly TRBD1 (5 bases). The CDR3 runs 15 residues. Germline CDR1 reads LGHNA; CDR2 reads YSLEER. Trimming pared 0 bases from V and 4 bases from J, leaving 10 bases between. The CDR3 reads CASSQDSRGYNEQFF. The DNA of the CDR3 is TGCGCCAGCAGCCAAGATTCAAGGGGTTACAATGAGCAGTTCTTC.